The rows below give T cell receptor beta chains drawn from one sample of a study of CD8 T cells in ankylosing spondylitis. In TCRdb, the 5' RACE reads were re-called with MiXCR into one record per CDR3 protein. The sample has under 300,000 distinct CDR3 sequences, 8% to 9.5% seen once. Sequencing used blood, either unsorted or a sorted T cell fraction (not recorded which). Every receptor here comes from a male donor with ankylosing spondylitis or in good health (not recorded which). CDR3s include the opening cysteine and the closing phenylalanine or tryptophan. Fields, in order: D gene, V gene, J gene, clone size, CDR3 protein, CDR3 DNA. A D gene is named only where the DNA matches it firmly. The size of a clone is reported for some rows only, either as once, few or many, or as a class for expanded clones.

NA	TRBV5-1	TRBJ1-4	many	CASSLGQGYEKLFF	TGCGCCAGCAGCTTGGGTCAGGGTTATGAAAAACTGTTTTTT
TRBD1	TRBV10-3	TRBJ1-1	many	CAITEGQRGTEAFF	TGTGCCATCACCGAGGGACAGAGAGGGACTGAAGCTTTCTTT
NA	TRBV29-1	TRBJ2-1	NA	CSADYNEQFF	TGCAGCGCCGACTACAATGAGCAGTTCTTC
TRBD2	TRBV5-1	TRBJ2-2	NA	CASSLYFVDSGGDTGELFF	TGCGCCAGCAGCTTGTACTTCGTGGACTCTGGGGGGGACACCGGGGAGCTGTTTTTT
TRBD1	TRBV7-9	TRBJ1-1	many	CASDPGVGGSNTEAFF	TGTGCCAGCGACCCAGGTGTAGGGGGCTCGAACACTGAAGCTTTCTTT
TRBD2	TRBV7-2	TRBJ2-1	few	CASSSAGGAAEQFF	TGTGCCAGCAGCTCGGCGGGGGGTGCCGCTGAGCAGTTCTTC
TRBD2	TRBV6-5	TRBJ2-7	NA	CASSYSTGGRSYEQYF	TGTGCCAGCAGTTACTCGACGGGGGGTCGCTCCTACGAGCAGTACTTC
NA	TRBV5-6	TRBJ1-5	many	CASTTWARVTYSNQPQHF	TGTGCCAGCACCACCTGGGCCAGGGTCACCTATAGCAATCAGCCCCAGCATTTT
TRBD1	TRBV7-6	TRBJ1-1	NA	CASSPGDRGGTEAFF	TGTGCCAGCAGCCCAGGGGACAGGGGAGGGACTGAAGCTTTCTTT
NA	TRBV7-2	TRBJ2-7	many	CASSLRRLALDDEQYF	TGTGCCAGCAGCTTAAGACGGCTGGCCCTCGACGACGAGCAGTACTTC
NA	TRBV20-1	TRBJ1-3	NA	CSANEGMGSGNTIYF	TGCAGTGCTAACGAAGGCATGGGCTCTGGAAACACCATATATTTT
NA	TRBV30	TRBJ2-3	many	CAWGLGDTQYF	TGTGCCTGGGGACTCGGCGATACGCAGTATTTT
NA	TRBV4-3	TRBJ2-7	few	CASSQDRGSDYYEQYF	TGCGCCAGCAGCCAAGACCGGGGGTCTGATTACTACGAGCAGTACTTC
NA	TRBV7-9	TRBJ1-1	many	CASSLYSEGDTEAFF	TGTGCCAGCAGCCTTTACAGTGAGGGGGACACTGAAGCTTTCTTT
NA	TRBV20-1	TRBJ2-7	many	CSARGQSHPYEQYF	TGCAGTGCTAGAGGACAGTCTCATCCCTACGAGCAGTACTTC
TRBD1	TRBV4-2	TRBJ1-1	few	CASSHHQGGVRGTEAFF	TGTGCCAGCAGCCACCACCAGGGGGGGGTACGGGGTACCGAAGCTTTCTTT
NA	TRBV5-1	TRBJ2-6	NA	CASRVNAGANVLTF	TGCGCCAGCAGAGTGAATGCTGGGGCCAACGTCCTGACTTTC
TRBD1	TRBV3-1	TRBJ1-2	many	CASSQDRGFSPYGYTF	TGTGCCAGCAGCCAGGACAGGGGTTTTAGCCCCTATGGCTACACCTTC
TRBD1	TRBV20-1	TRBJ1-2	many	CSATPLDRNYGYTF	TGCAGTGCTACTCCACTGGACAGGAACTATGGCTACACCTTC
TRBD2	TRBV11-3	TRBJ2-1	many	CASTLAGNNEQFF	TGTGCCAGCACCTTAGCGGGAAACAATGAGCAGTTCTTC
NA	TRBV27	TRBJ2-1	NA	CASSSKGNEQFF	TGTGCCAGCAGTTCGAAAGGGAATGAGCAGTTCTTC
NA	TRBV14	TRBJ2-1	many	CASSQGYGQFF	TGTGCCAGCAGCCAAGGTTATGGCCAGTTCTTC
NA	TRBV6-5	TRBJ2-3	many	CASSYGRGAFSTDTQYF	TGTGCCAGCAGTTACGGGCGTGGGGCCTTTAGCACAGATACGCAGTATTTT
TRBD2	TRBV20-1	TRBJ2-3	many	CSAFPGLAGVADTQYF	TGCAGTGCCTTTCCGGGACTAGCGGGAGTTGCAGATACGCAGTATTTT
TRBD2	TRBV5-1	TRBJ2-1	NA	CASSIAGVSYNEQFF	TGCGCCAGCAGTATAGCGGGAGTTTCCTACAATGAGCAGTTCTTC
NA	TRBV20-1	TRBJ1-5	many	CSARDLAENQPQHF	TGCAGTGCTAGAGATCTGGCGGAGAATCAGCCCCAGCATTTT
NA	TRBV7-7	TRBJ1-1	many	CASSKTVNTEAFF	TGTGCTAGCAGCAAGACAGTAAACACTGAAGCTTTCTTT
NA	TRBV19	TRBJ1-4	NA	CASHEDSEREKLFF	TGTGCCAGTCATGAGGACAGCGAACGAGAAAAACTGTTTTTT
TRBD1	TRBV10-3	TRBJ1-1	many	CAIRGDSSNTEAFF	TGTGCCATCAGGGGGGACAGCTCGAACACTGAAGCTTTCTTT
TRBD2	TRBV7-6	TRBJ2-3	many	CASSLDSGGTDTQYF	TGTGCCAGCAGCTTAGATAGCGGGGGCACAGATACGCAGTATTTT
TRBD1	TRBV5-1	TRBJ1-2	many	CASSSRGLIDGYTF	TGCGCCAGCAGCTCCAGGGGGTTAATCGATGGCTACACCTTC
NA	TRBV5-1	TRBJ2-7	many	CASSLEGNSYEQYF	TGCGCCAGCAGCTTGGAAGGGAACTCCTACGAGCAGTACTTC
NA	TRBV29-1	TRBJ2-2	many	CSVVGAANTGELFF	TGCAGCGTTGTCGGGGCAGCGAACACCGGGGAGCTGTTTTTT
NA	TRBV7-2	TRBJ2-1	many	CASSLQGFNEQFF	TGTGCCAGCAGCTTACAGGGTTTCAATGAGCAGTTCTTC
NA	TRBV20-1	TRBJ2-3	many	CSARANTDTQYF	TGCAGTGCTAGAGCTAACACAGATACGCAGTATTTT
NA	TRBV29-1	TRBJ1-2	many	CSVNTGYYGYTF	TGCAGCGTTAATACAGGTTACTATGGCTACACCTTC
NA	TRBV18	TRBJ1-4	many	CASTSRGTNEKLFF	TGTGCCAGCACATCCCGAGGGACTAATGAAAAACTGTTTTTT
TRBD1	TRBV4-2	TRBJ1-2	many	CASSPGQAVSSGYTF	TGTGCCAGCAGCCCGGGACAGGCGGTTTCTTCTGGCTACACCTTC
TRBD2	TRBV19	TRBJ2-1	NA	CASSVLSSGPYNEQFF	TGTGCCAGTAGTGTATTGTCTAGCGGGCCCTACAATGAGCAGTTCTTC
NA	TRBV3-1	TRBJ1-5	many	CASSRQILRSNQPQHF	TGTGCCAGCAGCCGGCAAATCCTAAGAAGCAATCAGCCCCAGCATTTT
TRBD1	TRBV11-3	TRBJ2-7	many	CASSFPGQGSEQYF	TGTGCCAGCAGCTTTCCTGGACAGGGGAGCGAGCAGTACTTC
TRBD2	TRBV12-3/TRBV12-4	TRBJ2-7	many	CASSLKGVAGPLEQYF	TGTGCCAGCAGTTTGAAGGGGGTAGCGGGACCCCTCGAGCAGTACTTC
NA	TRBV10-2	TRBJ1-5	many	CASSELWTDSNQPQHF	TGCGCCAGCAGTGAACTCTGGACAGATAGCAATCAGCCCCAGCATTTT
NA	TRBV20-1	TRBJ2-3	many	CSASTSLSTDTQYF	TGCAGTGCTTCAACTAGCTTGTCAACAGATACGCAGTATTTT
NA	TRBV7-2	TRBJ2-7	many	CASSLKGDYEQYF	TGTGCCAGCAGCTTAAAGGGGGACTACGAGCAGTACTTC
TRBD1	TRBV29-1	TRBJ2-5	few	CSAERRGKETQYF	TGCAGCGCAGAGCGCAGGGGGAAGGAGACCCAGTACTTC
NA	TRBV20-1	TRBJ2-1	many	CSARGSGSYNEQFF	TGCAGTGCTAGAGGTTCGGGTTCCTACAATGAGCAGTTCTTC
NA	TRBV20-1	TRBJ2-1	NA	CSARDQGTIPRGSYNEQFF	TGCAGTGCTAGAGATCAGGGAACTATACCTAGGGGGTCCTACAATGAGCAGTTCTTC
TRBD1	TRBV5-1	TRBJ1-1	once	CASSPGQSVNTEAFF	TGCGCCAGCAGCCCGGGACAGAGCGTGAACACTGAAGCTTTCTTT
NA	TRBV20-1	TRBJ2-3	many	CSASFNTDTQYF	TGCAGTGCTAGCTTTAACACAGATACGCAGTATTTT
NA	TRBV7-9	TRBJ2-3	many	CASSRPGDTQYF	TGTGCCAGCAGCCGCCCGGGAGATACGCAGTATTTT
TRBD1	TRBV12-3/TRBV12-4	TRBJ1-4	few	CASRLGQGLFDEKLFF	TGTGCCAGCAGGTTGGGACAGGGTCTATTCGATGAAAAACTGTTTTTT
NA	TRBV20-1	TRBJ2-3	many	CSAREWGVLLDTQYF	TGCAGTGCTAGAGAGTGGGGGGTACTACTAGATACGCAGTATTTT